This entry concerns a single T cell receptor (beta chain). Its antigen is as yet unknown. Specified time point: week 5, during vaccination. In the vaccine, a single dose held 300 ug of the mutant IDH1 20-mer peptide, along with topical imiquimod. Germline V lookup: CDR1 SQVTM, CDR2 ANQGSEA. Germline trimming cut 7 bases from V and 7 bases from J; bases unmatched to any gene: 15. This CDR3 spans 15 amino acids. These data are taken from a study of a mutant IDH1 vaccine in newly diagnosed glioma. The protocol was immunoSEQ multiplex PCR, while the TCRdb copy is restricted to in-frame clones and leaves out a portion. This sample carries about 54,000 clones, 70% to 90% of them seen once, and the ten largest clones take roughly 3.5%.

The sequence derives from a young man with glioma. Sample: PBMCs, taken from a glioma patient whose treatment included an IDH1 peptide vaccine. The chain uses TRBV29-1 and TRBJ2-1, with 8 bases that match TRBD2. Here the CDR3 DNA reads TGCAGCGCGTACGGGGTAGCGGGGTACGGGAATGAGCAGTTCTTC. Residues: CSAYGVAGYGNEQFF.